This T cell receptor (beta chain) was sequenced during a study of cytomegalovirus exposure and HLA in healthy donors. Overall study context: Of around 400 genotyped donors, roughly 76% grouped in the Caucasian-associated ancestry cluster. Study-level findings and limits: Later analysis identified about 18,000 TCR beta sequences associated with HLA alleles, using a false discovery rate threshold of 0.05.

Both 60 Vbeta primers and 13 Jbeta primers went into the PCR. The data were produced by immunoSEQ multiplex PCR, yet TCRdb's version contains in-frame clones alone and is incomplete. The table lists fewer than 200,000 clones, more than 70% of them singletons. Points on this clone: Its antigen is unknown.

The CDR3 contains 16 residues. V was clipped by 0 bases and J by 2 bases, with 15 bases between them. Germline CDR1 reads SGHKS; CDR2 reads YYEKEE (reference sequence). This TCR was sampled from a woman in her forties or fifties in good health and CMV-seropositive. Material for sequencing was PBMCs. The V gene is TRBV5-5, the J gene TRBJ2-7; a possible D gene is TRBD2 (6 bases). This chain's CDR3 is CASSLAPLARTYEQYF. The DNA for the CDR3 is TGTGCCAGCAGCTTGGCCCCCCTAGCGAGAACCTACGAGCAGTACTTC.